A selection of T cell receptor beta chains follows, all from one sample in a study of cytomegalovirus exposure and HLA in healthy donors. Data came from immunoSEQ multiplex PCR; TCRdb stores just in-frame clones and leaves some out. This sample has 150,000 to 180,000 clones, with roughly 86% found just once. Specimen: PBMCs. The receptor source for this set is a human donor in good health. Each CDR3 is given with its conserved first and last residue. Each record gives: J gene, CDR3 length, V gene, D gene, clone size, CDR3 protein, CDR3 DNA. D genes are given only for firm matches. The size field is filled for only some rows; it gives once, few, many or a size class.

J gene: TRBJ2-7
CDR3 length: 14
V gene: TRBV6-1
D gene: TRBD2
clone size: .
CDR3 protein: CATGSSGTSYEQYF
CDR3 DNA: TGTGCCACAGGGTCTAGCGGGACCTCCTACGAGCAGTACTTC

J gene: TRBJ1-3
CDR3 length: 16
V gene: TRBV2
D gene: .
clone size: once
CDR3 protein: CASRGGWESTGNTIYF
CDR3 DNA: TGTGCCAGCAGGGGAGGGTGGGAATCTACAGGAAACACCATATATTTT

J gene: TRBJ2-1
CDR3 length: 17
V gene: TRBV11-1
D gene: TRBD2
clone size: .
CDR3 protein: CASSFSIGGEIRHEQFF
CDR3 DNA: TGTGCCAGCAGCTTCTCGATCGGGGGGGAAATAAGACATGAGCAGTTCTTC

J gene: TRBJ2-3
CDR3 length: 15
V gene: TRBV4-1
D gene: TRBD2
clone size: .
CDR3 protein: CASSRLAGGGDTQYF
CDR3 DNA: TGCGCCAGCAGCCGACTAGCGGGGGGAGGAGATACGCAGTATTTT

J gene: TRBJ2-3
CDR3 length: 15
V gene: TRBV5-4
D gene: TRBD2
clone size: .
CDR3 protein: CASSYGTSGRDTQYF
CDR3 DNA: TGTGCCAGCAGCTATGGGACTAGCGGGAGGGATACGCAGTATTTT

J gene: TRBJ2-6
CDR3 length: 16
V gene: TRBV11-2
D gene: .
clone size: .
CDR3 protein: CASSLVSFSGANVLTF
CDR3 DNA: TGTGCCAGCAGCTTAGTTTCCTTCTCTGGGGCCAACGTCCTGACTTTC

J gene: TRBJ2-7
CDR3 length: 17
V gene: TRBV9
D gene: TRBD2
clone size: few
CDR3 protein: CASSVGFAAGGRYEQYF
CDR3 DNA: TGTGCCAGCAGCGTAGGGTTTGCAGCGGGAGGGCGATACGAGCAGTACTTC

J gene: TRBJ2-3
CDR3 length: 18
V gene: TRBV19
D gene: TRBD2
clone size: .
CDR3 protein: CASSDLTSRREGYHTQYF
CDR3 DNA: TGTGCCAGTAGTGATCTGACTTCGCGGCGGGAGGGCTATCATACGCAGTATTTT

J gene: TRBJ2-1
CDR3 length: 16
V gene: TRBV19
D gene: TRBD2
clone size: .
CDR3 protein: CASRPLTGSGGNEQFF
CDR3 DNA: TGTGCCAGTAGACCCCTAACTGGTAGCGGGGGAAATGAGCAGTTCTTC

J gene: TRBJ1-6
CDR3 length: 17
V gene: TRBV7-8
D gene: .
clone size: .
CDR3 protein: CASSTRTVSSYNSPLHF
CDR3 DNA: TGTGCCAGCAGCACCCGGACAGTAAGCTCCTATAATTCACCCCTCCACTTT

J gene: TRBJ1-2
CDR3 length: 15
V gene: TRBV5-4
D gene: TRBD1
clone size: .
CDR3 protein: CASSLAGTANYGYTF
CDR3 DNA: TGTGCCAGCAGCTTGGCCGGGACAGCCAACTATGGCTACACCTTC

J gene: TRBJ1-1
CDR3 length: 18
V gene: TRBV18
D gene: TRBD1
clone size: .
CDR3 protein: CASSPSGQGIKMNTEAFF
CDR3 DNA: TGTGCCAGCTCACCGAGTGGACAGGGGATTAAGATGAACACTGAAGCTTTCTTT

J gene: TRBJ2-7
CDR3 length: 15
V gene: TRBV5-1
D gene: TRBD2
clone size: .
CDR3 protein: CASSLEAGKTYEQYF
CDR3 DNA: TGCGCCAGCAGCTTAGAAGCGGGGAAGACCTACGAGCAGTACTTC

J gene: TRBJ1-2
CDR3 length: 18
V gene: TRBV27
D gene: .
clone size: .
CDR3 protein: CASSLSFPGQGTGRRYTF
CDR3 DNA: TGTGCCAGCAGTTTATCCTTTCCCGGGCAGGGCACTGGCAGGCGCTACACCTTC

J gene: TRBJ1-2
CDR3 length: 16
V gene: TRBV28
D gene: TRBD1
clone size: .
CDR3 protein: CASSLALTGGADGYTF
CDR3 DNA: TGTGCCAGCAGTTTAGCATTGACAGGGGGCGCGGATGGCTACACCTTC

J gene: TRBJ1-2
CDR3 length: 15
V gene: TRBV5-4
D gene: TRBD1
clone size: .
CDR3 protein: CASSTRTGTIYGYTF
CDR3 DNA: TGTGCCAGCAGCACCCGGACAGGGACGATCTATGGCTACACCTTC

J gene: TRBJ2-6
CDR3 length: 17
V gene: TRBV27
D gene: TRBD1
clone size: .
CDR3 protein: CASSYGDRGAGANVLTF
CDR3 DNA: TGTGCCAGCAGTTACGGGGACAGGGGAGCTGGGGCCAACGTCCTGACTTTC

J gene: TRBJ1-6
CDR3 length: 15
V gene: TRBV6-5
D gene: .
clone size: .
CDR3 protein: CASGKGVLNGSPLHF
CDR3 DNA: TGTGCCAGCGGAAAAGGGGTTCTCAATGGTTCACCCCTCCACTTT

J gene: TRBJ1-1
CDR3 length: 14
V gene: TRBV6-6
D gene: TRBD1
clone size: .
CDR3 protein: CASRRGQGITEAFF
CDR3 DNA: TGTGCCAGCAGAAGAGGACAGGGGATCACTGAAGCTTTCTTT

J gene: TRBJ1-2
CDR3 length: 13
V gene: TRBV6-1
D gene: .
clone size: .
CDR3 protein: CASRETGTYGYTF
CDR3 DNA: TGTGCCAGCAGGGAGACGGGAACATATGGCTACACCTTC

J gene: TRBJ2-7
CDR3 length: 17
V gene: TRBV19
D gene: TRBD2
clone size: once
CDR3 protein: CASSEILGRGASYEQYF
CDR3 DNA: TGTGCCAGTAGTGAAATTTTGGGGAGGGGAGCCTCCTACGAGCAGTACTTC

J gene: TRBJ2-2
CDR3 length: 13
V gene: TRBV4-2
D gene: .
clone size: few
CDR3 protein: CASSLLVTGELFF
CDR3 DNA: TGTGCCAGCAGCCTCTTAGTTACCGGGGAGCTGTTTTTT

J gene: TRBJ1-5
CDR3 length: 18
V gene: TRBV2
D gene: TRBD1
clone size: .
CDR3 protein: CASRGPGQGGDSNQPQHF
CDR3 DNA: TGTGCCAGCAGGGGCCCTGGACAGGGGGGAGATAGCAATCAGCCCCAGCATTTT

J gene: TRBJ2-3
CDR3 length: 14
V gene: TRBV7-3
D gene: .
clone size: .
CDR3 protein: CASSPSPGRNTQYF
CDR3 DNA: TGTGCCAGCAGCCCTAGCCCCGGTCGGAATACGCAGTATTTT

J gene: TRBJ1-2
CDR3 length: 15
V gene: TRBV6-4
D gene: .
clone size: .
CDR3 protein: CASSATGWSRYGYTF
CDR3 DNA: TGTGCCAGCAGTGCTACGGGGTGGAGCAGATATGGCTACACCTTC

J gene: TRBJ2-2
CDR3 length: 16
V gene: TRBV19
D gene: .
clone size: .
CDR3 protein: CASSDPRGKNTGELFF
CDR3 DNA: TGTGCCAGTAGTGACCCCCGGGGGAAGAACACCGGGGAGCTGTTTTTT

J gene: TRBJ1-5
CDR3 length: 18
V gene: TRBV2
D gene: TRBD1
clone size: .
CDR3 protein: CASSDGTGFRYSNQPQHF
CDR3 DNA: TGTGCCAGCAGCGACGGGACAGGGTTCAGGTATAGCAATCAGCCCCAGCATTTT

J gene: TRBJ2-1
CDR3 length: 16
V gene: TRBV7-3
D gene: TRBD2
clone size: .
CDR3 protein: CASTPPGTSPRNEQFF
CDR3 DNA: TGTGCCAGCACCCCCCCCGGGACTAGTCCTCGGAATGAGCAGTTCTTC

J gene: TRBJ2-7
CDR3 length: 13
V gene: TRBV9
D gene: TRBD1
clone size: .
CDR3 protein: CASSRDSSYEQYF
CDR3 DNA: TGTGCCAGCAGCCGGGACAGCTCCTACGAGCAGTACTTC

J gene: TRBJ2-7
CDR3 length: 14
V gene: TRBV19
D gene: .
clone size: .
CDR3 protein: CASSILGEAGEQYF
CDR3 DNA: TGTGCCAGTAGTATATTGGGTGAGGCGGGCGAGCAGTACTTC

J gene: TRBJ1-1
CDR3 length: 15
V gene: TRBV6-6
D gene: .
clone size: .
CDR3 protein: CASSKRVDGGTEAFF
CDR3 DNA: TGTGCCAGCAGTAAGAGGGTAGATGGAGGCACTGAAGCTTTCTTT

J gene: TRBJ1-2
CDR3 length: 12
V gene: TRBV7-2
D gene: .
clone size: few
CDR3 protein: CARHSSLGLCTF
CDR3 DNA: TGTGCCCGTCACAGTTCGTTGGGGCTCTGTACCTTC

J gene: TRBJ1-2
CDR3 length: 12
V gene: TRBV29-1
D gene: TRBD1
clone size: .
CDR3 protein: CSESGTGVGYTF
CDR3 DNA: TGCAGCGAATCCGGGACAGGGGTTGGCTACACCTTC

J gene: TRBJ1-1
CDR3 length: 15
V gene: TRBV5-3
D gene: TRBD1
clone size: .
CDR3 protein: CARRRQGRVVTEAFF
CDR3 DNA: TGTGCCAGAAGACGACAGGGGAGGGTGGTCACTGAAGCTTTCTTT

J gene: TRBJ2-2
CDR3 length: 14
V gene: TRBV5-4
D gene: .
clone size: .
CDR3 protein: CASSWGGHTGELFF
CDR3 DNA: TGTGCCAGCAGCTGGGGGGGGCACACCGGGGAGCTGTTTTTT

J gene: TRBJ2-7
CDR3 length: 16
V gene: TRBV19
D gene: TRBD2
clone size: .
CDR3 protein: CASSIHSGRHSYEQYF
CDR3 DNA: TGTGCCAGTAGTATTCATAGCGGGAGGCATTCCTACGAGCAGTACTTC